This TCR beta chain was captured in a study of T-cell reconstitution after alpha-beta-depleted transplantation in children. The study, taken as a whole, reports: At the one-year point after transplant, T-cell counts and TCRbeta diversity were found to come mostly from T cells that had been newly produced. The origin of high day-60 TCRbeta diversity in some patients lay in surviving recipient T cells and thymic progenitors.

The CDR3 has 14 residues. Trimming pared 2 bases from V and 5 bases from J, leaving 12 bases between. Concerning this clonotype itself: No antigen is known for it.

Construction of the TCRbeta library involved unique molecular identifiers. MiXCR, run by TCRdb on the PCR reads, gives a single entry per CDR3 protein. This repertoire shows 450,000 to 700,000 distinct CDR3 sequences, about a quarter found once; its top ten account for approximately 33%. The clonotype comes from a boy under two years old with Wiskott-Aldrich syndrome, due to receive a stem cell transplant. The source material was PBMCs, sampled before TCRalphabeta/CD19-depleted stem cell transplant. The genes are TRBV12-3 or TRBV12-4 and TRBJ1-1; no clear D. CDR3 sequence (DNA): TGTGCCAGCAGTTTATACGAACCTCTAACTGAAGCTTTCTTT. The encoded protein is CASSLYEPLTEAFF.